These T cell receptor beta chains were read from a single sample in a study of CD8+ T cells in alopecia areata. Sequenced by immunoSEQ multiplex PCR; TCRdb stores in-frame clones only, minus some. Among 210,000 or so clones listed, more than 55% were seen once. Source: CD4+ T cells sorted from blood, taken around week 42, from a patient treated with tofacitinib. The receptor set was obtained from a human donor with alopecia areata. CDR3s include the opening cysteine and the closing phenylalanine or tryptophan. The D gene is left open where the match is weak. The size entry is marked missing in some rows and otherwise reads once, few, many or a size class.

-	TRBV10-3	TRBJ2-5	few	CAISEAQKETQYF	TGTGCCATCAGTGAGGCTCAGAAAGAGACCCAGTACTTC
-	TRBV6-6	TRBJ1-2	-	CASSHETFRDTTMSTF	TGTGCCAGCAGTCATGAAACTTTCCGGGACACCACTATGTCGACCTTC
-	TRBV6-6	TRBJ1-4	-	CASRNSGRGEKLFF	TGTGCCAGCAGGAACTCCGGTAGAGGGGAAAAACTGTTTTTT
-	TRBV30	TRBJ1-6	once	CAWTEGESYNSPLHF	TGTGCCTGGACCGAGGGGGAATCCTATAATTCACCCCTCCACTTT
-	TRBV2	TRBJ2-2	few	CASSEDAAGNTGELFF	TGTGCCAGCAGTGAGGACGCGGCAGGGAACACCGGGGAGCTGTTTTTT
-	TRBV29-1	TRBJ1-1	-	CSVERGMNTEAFF	TGCAGCGTTGAACGGGGTATGAACACTGAAGCTTTCTTT
-	TRBV5-6	TRBJ2-7	few	CASSPGPSSYEQYF	TGTGCCAGCAGCCCGGGTCCGAGCTCCTACGAGCAGTACTTC
TRBD1	TRBV6-5	TRBJ1-5	-	CASRPGTGLNQPQHF	TGTGCCAGCAGACCCGGGACAGGGTTGAATCAGCCCCAGCATTTT
TRBD1	TRBV5-1	TRBJ2-7	-	CASSLNEVTGVYEQYF	TGCGCCAGCAGCTTGAATGAGGTGACAGGGGTCTACGAGCAGTACTTC
-	TRBV9	TRBJ1-2	-	CASSDTGTSYGYTF	TGTGCCAGCAGCGACACAGGGACGTCCTATGGCTACACCTTC
-	TRBV30	TRBJ1-2	-	CAWSLGTHGYTF	TGTGCCTGGAGTTTGGGGACTCATGGCTACACCTTC
-	TRBV7-2	TRBJ1-5	-	CASSFIDSGQPQHF	TGTGCCAGCAGCTTTATCGACAGCGGTCAGCCCCAGCATTTT
-	TRBV19	TRBJ1-2	few	CASSIRGNGYTF	TGTGCCAGTAGTATCAGGGGTAATGGCTACACCTTC
TRBD1	TRBV29-1	TRBJ1-1	few	CSVTGQTNTEAFF	TGCAGCGTAACGGGACAGACGAACACTGAAGCTTTCTTT
-	TRBV4-3	TRBJ2-3	-	CASSQDGGGTQYF	TGCGCCAGCAGCCAAGATGGGGGCGGGACTCAGTATTTT
TRBD1	TRBV25-1	TRBJ1-1	-	CASRGTEPLNTEAFF	TGTGCCAGCAGGGGGACAGAGCCTCTGAACACTGAAGCTTTCTTT
-	TRBV30	TRBJ1-1	-	CAWSWGSEAFF	TGTGCCTGGAGTTGGGGATCTGAAGCTTTCTTT
TRBD1	TRBV29-1	TRBJ2-2	few	CSVRVGTANTGELFF	TGCAGCGTTCGAGTAGGGACAGCGAACACCGGGGAGCTGTTTTTT
TRBD2	TRBV19	TRBJ2-3	-	CASSIDKGLAGDTQYF	TGTGCCAGTAGTATAGATAAAGGACTAGCGGGGGATACGCAGTATTTT
TRBD1	TRBV4-3	TRBJ2-6	-	CASSPTGSGANVLTF	TGCGCCAGCAGCCCGACAGGGTCCGGGGCCAACGTCCTGACTTTC
-	TRBV29-1	TRBJ2-2	-	CSVEVGLGELFF	TGCAGCGTTGAAGTAGGGCTCGGGGAGCTGTTTTTT
-	TRBV15	TRBJ1-5	-	CATSREFGNQPQHF	TGTGCCACCAGCAGAGAGTTCGGCAATCAGCCCCAGCATTTT
-	TRBV15	TRBJ1-2	-	CATSRVSIRGYTF	TGTGCCACCAGCAGAGTTTCGATTCGGGGCTACACCTTC
-	TRBV7-2	TRBJ1-5	-	CASSFRFNQPQHF	TGTGCCAGCAGCTTTAGGTTCAATCAGCCCCAGCATTTT
-	TRBV7-2	TRBJ1-6	-	CASSGNSPLHF	TGTGCCAGCAGCGGGAATTCACCCCTCCACTTT
-	TRBV5-6	TRBJ2-5	-	CASSLGLAVRRETQYF	TGTGCCAGCAGCTTGGGTTTAGCGGTTAGAAGGGAGACCCAGTACTTC
-	TRBV9	TRBJ2-3	-	CASSVGFLVDTQYF	TGTGCCAGCAGCGTAGGATTTCTGGTAGATACGCAGTATTTT
-	TRBV18	TRBJ1-5	few	CASSPAGRPQHF	TGTGCCAGCTCACCAGCAGGGCGGCCCCAGCATTTT
-	TRBV29-1	TRBJ1-1	-	CSVSTAEAFF	TGCAGCGTTTCGACGGCTGAAGCTTTCTTT
TRBD2	TRBV11-2	TRBJ2-7	few	CASSPQRGGYEQYF	TGTGCCAGCAGCCCCCAGCGGGGAGGCTACGAGCAGTACTTC
-	TRBV5-6	TRBJ2-3	-	CASSLERGTTDTQYF	TGTGCCAGCAGCTTGGAACGGGGGACCACAGATACGCAGTATTTT
-	TRBV6-5	TRBJ2-7	-	CASSYSRTGHYEQYF	TGTGCCAGCAGTTACTCGAGAACAGGCCACTACGAGCAGTACTTC
-	TRBV25-1	TRBJ2-7	-	CASSEVQPPYEQYF	TGTGCCAGCAGTGAAGTGCAGCCCCCCTACGAGCAGTACTTC
TRBD1	TRBV6-5	TRBJ1-2	-	CASSYSDRGSGYTF	TGTGCCAGCAGTTACTCAGACAGGGGTTCTGGCTACACCTTC
-	TRBV5-1	TRBJ2-1	-	CASSLEGVGSYNEQFF	TGCGCCAGCAGCTTGGAGGGGGTTGGCTCCTACAATGAGCAGTTCTTC
TRBD1	TRBV12-5	TRBJ2-7	once	CASGPGQGTYEQYF	TGTGCTAGTGGGCCGGGACAGGGGACCTACGAGCAGTACTTC
TRBD1	TRBV29-1	TRBJ1-1	few	CSGQGGTEAFF	TGCAGCGGACAGGGGGGAACTGAAGCTTTCTTT
-	TRBV29-1	TRBJ1-1	few	CSVLLLQGNGEAFF	TGCAGCGTATTACTCCTACAGGGAAATGGTGAAGCTTTCTTT
-	TRBV11-2	TRBJ1-5	-	CASSLDPGGNQPQHF	TGTGCCAGCAGCTTAGACCCAGGGGGCAATCAGCCCCAGCATTTT
-	TRBV2	TRBJ2-5	-	CASRGDNYQETQYF	TGTGCCAGCAGAGGGGACAATTACCAAGAGACCCAGTACTTC
-	TRBV19	TRBJ2-7	-	CASRPPGASHEQYF	TGTGCCAGCCGCCCCCCAGGGGCCTCTCACGAGCAGTACTTC
TRBD1	TRBV4-1	TRBJ2-6	-	CASSFTGTGTGANVLTF	TGCGCCAGCAGCTTCACCGGGACAGGGACCGGGGCCAACGTCCTGACTTTC
-	TRBV6-1	TRBJ2-7	-	CASSVSAGPYEQYF	TGTGCCAGCAGTGTAAGTGCGGGGCCCTACGAGCAGTACTTC
TRBD1	TRBV5-1	TRBJ2-1	-	CASSWTGTALGNEQFF	TGCGCCAGCAGCTGGACCGGGACAGCCCTGGGGAATGAGCAGTTCTTC
-	TRBV5-1	TRBJ2-1	-	CASSLTDSKQFF	TGCGCCAGCAGCTTGACAGACTCCAAGCAGTTCTTC
-	TRBV9	TRBJ2-3	-	CASSVGGDTQYF	TGTGCCAGCAGCGTAGGGGGGGATACGCAGTATTTT
-	TRBV30	TRBJ1-2	-	CAWSVNNYGYTF	TGTGCCTGGAGTGTGAACAACTATGGCTACACCTTC
TRBD1	TRBV6-6	TRBJ1-6	few	CASSYVTGDNSPLHF	TGTGCCAGCAGTTACGTGACAGGGGACAATTCACCCCTCCACTTT
TRBD1	TRBV2	TRBJ2-5	-	CASSYLGTAAETQYF	TGTGCCAGCAGTTATCTCGGGACAGCGGCCGAGACCCAGTACTTC
-	TRBV5-1	TRBJ2-2	few	CASSILGQNTGELFF	TGCGCCAGCAGCATCTTGGGACAGAACACCGGGGAGCTGTTTTTT
TRBD2	TRBV4-2	TRBJ2-4	-	CASSPARLAGGRRNIQYF	TGTGCCAGCAGCCCGGCGCGACTAGCGGGGGGGCGAAGAAACATTCAGTACTTC
-	TRBV15	TRBJ2-5	-	CATSRVAVETQYF	TGTGCCACCAGCAGAGTAGCGGTGGAGACCCAGTACTTC
-	TRBV30	TRBJ1-6	-	CAWSVPAGTRNSPLHF	TGTGCCTGGAGTGTACCCGCAGGGACTAGGAATTCACCCCTCCACTTT
-	TRBV7-9	TRBJ1-5	-	CASSLDGGLGSNQPQHF	TGTGCCAGCAGCTTAGATGGGGGGCTAGGTAGCAATCAGCCCCAGCATTTT
-	TRBV30	TRBJ2-6	-	CATAPGQRSGANVLTF	TGTGCTACCGCCCCCGGACAAAGATCTGGGGCCAACGTCCTGACTTTC
-	TRBV11-2	TRBJ1-1	-	CASSLAWGGSTEAFF	TGTGCCAGCAGCTTAGCTTGGGGGGGAAGCACTGAAGCTTTCTTT